This TCR beta chain was recovered during a study of T-cell memory formation after mild COVID-19. This clonotype was seen a few times. MiXCR, run by TCRdb on the 5' RACE reads, gives a single entry per CDR3 protein. This table has tens of thousands of distinct CDR3 sequences, around 9.5% appearing once. This TCR was recovered from a man between 18 and 35 years old who had mild COVID-19 (a few samples of this study predate the infection). Cell type and time point are not known. Sequenced input: PBMCs or a T cell subset sorted from them (not recorded which).

The CDR3 nucleotides are TGTGCCAGCGGGGCCCTAGGACCGTCTGGGGCTTTCTTT. Encoded protein: CASGALGPSGAFF. The chain employs TRBV27 and TRBJ1-1, with D perhaps TRBD1 (5 bases). The CDR3 length is 13 residues. V shed 8 bases and J shed 11 bases, with 21 bases lying between them. Germline CDR1 and CDR2: MNHEY and SMNVEV (reference sequence).